The rows below give T cell receptor beta chains drawn from one sample of a study of cytomegalovirus exposure and HLA in healthy donors. This table comes from immunoSEQ multiplex PCR, and its TCRdb copy is limited to in-frame clones, with some not included. The table includes approximately 240,000 clones, about 80% detected once. The sample taken for sequencing was PBMCs. The receptor set was obtained from a woman in her forties in good health and CMV-seronegative. Each CDR3 is given with its conserved first and last residue. A D gene is named only where the DNA matches it firmly. Where a row states a size, it is once, few, many or the class of an expanded clone; other rows omit it.

v_gene	d_gene	abundance	j_gene	CDR3nt	CDR3aa
TRBV7-2	-	-	TRBJ1-5	TGTGCCAGCAGCTTCGGGGGTACCACTCGCAATCAGCCCCAGCATTTT	CASSFGGTTRNQPQHF
TRBV5-5	TRBD1	-	TRBJ1-2	TGTGCCAGCAGCGACTCAGGGGGCTACTATGGCTACACCTTC	CASSDSGGYYGYTF
TRBV7-2	-	-	TRBJ2-7	TGTGCCAGCAGCCTGGGACACAGCTACGAGCAGTACTTC	CASSLGHSYEQYF
TRBV5-4	-	-	TRBJ2-5	TGTGCCAGCAGCTTGCGACCGGGGGAGACCCAGTACTTC	CASSLRPGETQYF
TRBV30	TRBD1	-	TRBJ1-1	TGTGCCTGGAGTACCAGGGGGCGGACTGAAGCTTTCTTT	CAWSTRGRTEAFF
TRBV5-1	-	once	TRBJ1-4	TGCGCCAGCAGCACAGAGGGGGTCGGTGAAAAACTGTTTTTT	CASSTEGVGEKLFF
TRBV18	-	-	TRBJ1-1	TGTGCCAGCTCTCCAGGGGCATCTGAAGCTTTCTTT	CASSPGASEAFF
TRBV10-1	TRBD1	-	TRBJ1-1	TGCGCCAGCAGTGAGGCCGACAGGGGGCACACGAACACTGAAGCTTTCTTT	CASSEADRGHTNTEAFF
TRBV11-3	-	-	TRBJ1-1	TGTGCCAGCGGGTTAGGACCTCAGGAGAACACTGAAGCTTTCTTT	CASGLGPQENTEAFF
TRBV18	-	-	TRBJ2-2	TGTGCCAGCTCAGGTAGCGGGACAGTTCTGGCCGGGGAGCTGTTTTTT	CASSGSGTVLAGELFF
TRBV9	-	once	TRBJ2-1	TGTGCCAGCAGCGCACCACAGGGCCCCAATGAGCAGTTCTTC	CASSAPQGPNEQFF
TRBV6-5	-	-	TRBJ1-4	TGTGCCAGCAGTTACTCGCCCAGGGTGATGAAGAAACTGTTTTTT	CASSYSPRVMKKLFF
TRBV27	-	once	TRBJ2-7	TGTGCCAGCAGTTTCCTCAGGGGCGTCTACGAGCAGTACTTC	CASSFLRGVYEQYF
TRBV4-3	-	once	TRBJ2-7	TGCGCCAGCAGCCAAGATTACGGCTACGAGCAGTACTTC	CASSQDYGYEQYF
TRBV6-5	-	-	TRBJ1-2	TGTGCCAGCAGTTTCGGACAGCCTACCACCTATGGCTACACCTTC	CASSFGQPTTYGYTF
TRBV30	-	-	TRBJ2-7	TGTGCCTGGAGCGGGGGGCCTTACGAGCAGTACTTC	CAWSGGPYEQYF
TRBV11-3	-	-	TRBJ1-1	TGTGCCAGCTTGGGGGGGGGAGAAGCTTTCTTT	CASLGGGEAFF
TRBV30	-	few	TRBJ1-1	TGTTCTTCGAACACTGAAGCTTTCTTT	CSSNTEAFF
TRBV5-1	-	few	TRBJ2-3	TGCGCCAGCAGCTTGGACGGCAGAGGGTTCTCAGATACGCAGTATTTT	CASSLDGRGFSDTQYF
TRBV4-2	-	once	TRBJ1-1	TGTGCCAGCAGCCAAGTCGAGGGGAACACTGAAGCTTTCTTT	CASSQVEGNTEAFF
TRBV2	TRBD2	-	TRBJ2-1	TGTGCCAGCAGTCCGGGACTAGCGGGGGGCCGTGTCGGGAATGAGCAGTTCTTC	CASSPGLAGGRVGNEQFF
TRBV6-6	TRBD1	few	TRBJ1-4	TGTGCCAGCAGTTGGACAGGGCCGAATGAAAAACTGTTTTTT	CASSWTGPNEKLFF
TRBV28	TRBD2	-	TRBJ2-7	TGTGCCAGCACCAGCCTGGGGAGGGTTAGGCAGTACTTC	CASTSLGRVRQYF
TRBV18	-	-	TRBJ1-3	TGTGCCAGCTCACCAGAAGTAGGCAGGGCCGGAAACACCATATATTTT	CASSPEVGRAGNTIYF
TRBV2	TRBD2	-	TRBJ2-4	TGTGCCAGCAGCCCCGGGACTAGCAAAAACATTCAGTACTTC	CASSPGTSKNIQYF
TRBV5-1	-	-	TRBJ2-6	TGCGCCAGCAGCTTAAGGGAGGCTGGGGCCAACGTCCTGACTTTC	CASSLREAGANVLTF
TRBV11-3	TRBD1	-	TRBJ1-1	TGTGCCAGCAGCTCCGGGACAGCGATGTTGAACACTGAAGCTTTCTTT	CASSSGTAMLNTEAFF
TRBV29-1	-	-	TRBJ1-6	TGCAGCGTGCGGGGTGAGGGGAATTCACCCCTCCACTTT	CSVRGEGNSPLHF
TRBV28	TRBD1	-	TRBJ1-2	TGTGCCAGCAGCCCCGGGACAGGTTTTGGTGGCTACACCTTC	CASSPGTGFGGYTF
TRBV9	TRBD1	-	TRBJ1-1	TGTGCCAGCAGCGTTTTGACAGGGGGAGACACTGAAGCTTTCTTT	CASSVLTGGDTEAFF
TRBV7-9	TRBD1	-	TRBJ1-1	TGTTCCAGCAGCTTAGGGGGCGGTGAAGCTTTCTTT	CSSSLGGGEAFF
TRBV19	-	-	TRBJ1-2	TGTGCCAGTAGTATGGGGAGTTCGAGGCTTAACTATGGCTACACCTTC	CASSMGSSRLNYGYTF
TRBV30	-	-	TRBJ1-4	TGTGCCTGGAGTGGGCGGACACCGGATTATGCGACTAATGAAAAACTGTTTTTT	CAWSGRTPDYATNEKLFF
TRBV7-2	TRBD1	-	TRBJ2-7	TGTGCCAGCAGCTTATCGGCAGGGGGCGCGTACGAGCAGTACTTC	CASSLSAGGAYEQYF
TRBV2	-	-	TRBJ1-4	TGTGCCAGCGGGCCCATTCAGAATGAAAAACTGTTTTTT	CASGPIQNEKLFF
TRBV18	-	-	TRBJ2-2	TGTGCCAGCTCAAAGGAACGTCCGGGAACCGGGGAGCTGTTTTTT	CASSKERPGTGELFF
TRBV4-2	TRBD1	-	TRBJ2-7	TGTGCCAGCAGCCAAGATCAACAGGGGTTCGAGCAGTACTTC	CASSQDQQGFEQYF
TRBV5-1	TRBD1	-	TRBJ1-1	TGCGCCAGCAGCTATGGACAGGGGGAGGCTTTCTTT	CASSYGQGEAFF
TRBV6-5	TRBD1	-	TRBJ1-6	TGTGCCAGCAGTTACTCGTCAGGGGGTAGTTATTCACCCCTCCACTTT	CASSYSSGGSYSPLHF
TRBV29-1	-	-	TRBJ1-1	TGCAGCTCGCGCGGGGGGGGATACACTGAAGCTTTCTTT	CSSRGGGYTEAFF
TRBV2	TRBD2	-	TRBJ2-3	TGTGCCAGCAGTGACCTCGCGGGGGGGACGACAGATACGCAGTATTTT	CASSDLAGGTTDTQYF
TRBV30	TRBD1	-	TRBJ1-5	TGTGCCTGGGGCGGCCCCCTGACAGGGAATCAGCCCCAGCATTTT	CAWGGPLTGNQPQHF
TRBV6-5	TRBD1	-	TRBJ1-2	TGTGCCAGCAGTCCCCGTGGCAGGGGGTATGGCTACACCTTC	CASSPRGRGYGYTF
TRBV28	-	-	TRBJ1-5	TGTGCCAGCAGTTTATGGATAGGGGCAGGCAATCAGCCCCAGCATTTT	CASSLWIGAGNQPQHF